This TCR beta chain stems from a study of cytomegalovirus exposure and HLA in healthy donors. V dropped 4 bases and J dropped 5; count of bases not matched to a gene: 1. Germline CDR1 is SGHTA and CDR2 is FQGNSA. The CDR3 is made up of 13 amino acids. The primer mix had 60 Vbeta and 13 Jbeta primers. Generated by immunoSEQ multiplex PCR, the TCRdb table keeps only in-frame clones and is missing some. The sample lists approximately 150,000 clones, about 80% occurring once. What was sequenced was PBMCs. The rearrangement links TRBV7-2 to TRBJ1-5; 8 bases fit TRBD1. The receptor comes from a woman aged 40 to 55 in good health and CMV-seronegative. CDR3 in amino acids: CASSSQGDQPQHF. The CDR3 bases are TGTGCCAGCAGCTCACAGGGGGATCAGCCCCAGCATTTT.